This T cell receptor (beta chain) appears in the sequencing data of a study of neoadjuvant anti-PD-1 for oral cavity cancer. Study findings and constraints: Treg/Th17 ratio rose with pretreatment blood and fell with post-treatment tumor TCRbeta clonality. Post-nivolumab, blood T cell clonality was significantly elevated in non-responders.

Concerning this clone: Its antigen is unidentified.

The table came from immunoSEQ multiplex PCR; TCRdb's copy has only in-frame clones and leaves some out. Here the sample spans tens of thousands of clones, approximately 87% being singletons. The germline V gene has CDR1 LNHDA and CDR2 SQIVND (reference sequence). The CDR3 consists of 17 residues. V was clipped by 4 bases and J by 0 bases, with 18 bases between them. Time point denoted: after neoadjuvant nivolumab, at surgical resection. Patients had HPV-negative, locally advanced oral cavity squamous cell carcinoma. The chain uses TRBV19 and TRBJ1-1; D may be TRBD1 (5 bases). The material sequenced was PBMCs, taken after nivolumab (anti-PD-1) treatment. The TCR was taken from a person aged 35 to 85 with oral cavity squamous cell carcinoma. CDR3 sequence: CASSSPPGRKMNTEAFF. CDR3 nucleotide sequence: TGTGCCAGTAGTAGTCCACCGGGACGGAAAATGAACACTGAAGCTTTCTTT.